This T cell receptor beta chain is from a study of T-cell reconstitution after alpha-beta-depleted transplantation in children. V lost 4 bases, J lost 2 bases, and 9 bases lay in between. Germline loops: CDR1 SQVTM, CDR2 ANQGSEA. The CDR3 has 12 amino acids. On this clonotype: Its matching antigen is unknown.

Points from the study as a whole: At one year after transplant, newly produced T cells mostly accounted for T-cell counts and diversity.

Unique molecular identifiers were built into the TCRbeta library. TCRdb re-called the PCR reads through MiXCR, storing one row per CDR3 protein. The sample carries some 460,000 distinct CDR3 sequences, 15% to 20% recorded once. This material consisted of PBMCs, mostly from graft donor cells, taken 360 days after TCRalphabeta/CD19-depleted stem cell transplant. The chain has TRBV29-1 and TRBJ2-7; tentative D call: TRBD2 (5 bases). The receptor's source is a boy under two years old who had a stem cell transplant for Wiskott-Aldrich syndrome, so the T cells may come from the graft donor. The CDR3, as DNA: TGCAGCGTTGTAAAGCGGCCCTACGAGCAGTACTTC. Translated: CSVVKRPYEQYF.